This TCR beta chain came from a study of response to subunit inactivated influenza vaccine. Study-level results: That few new T cells are recruited by each seasonal influenza vaccination was the authors' suggestion.

The CDR3 consists of 16 residues. Germline loops: CDR1 DFQATT, CDR2 SNEGSKA (reference sequence). Trimming cost V 3 bases and J 1 base, with 16 bases left between them. Each CDR3 protein is one row after TCRdb ran MiXCR on the RT-PCR reads. The sample has hundreds of thousands of distinct CDR3 sequences, 11% to 15% seen once. In this sample, this clonotype turned up a few times. The antigen is not known. V is TRBV20-1 and J is TRBJ1-5, with D possibly TRBD1 on 5 matching bases. This sequence was found in a man in his fifties or sixties who received an inactivated influenza vaccine. The specimen was PBMCs from blood, collected 14 to 15 days before vaccination. CDR3: CSARGPEVLSNQPQHF. CDR3 sequence (DNA): TGCAGTGCTAGGGGACCTGAGGTCCTAAGCAATCAGCCCCAGCATTTT.